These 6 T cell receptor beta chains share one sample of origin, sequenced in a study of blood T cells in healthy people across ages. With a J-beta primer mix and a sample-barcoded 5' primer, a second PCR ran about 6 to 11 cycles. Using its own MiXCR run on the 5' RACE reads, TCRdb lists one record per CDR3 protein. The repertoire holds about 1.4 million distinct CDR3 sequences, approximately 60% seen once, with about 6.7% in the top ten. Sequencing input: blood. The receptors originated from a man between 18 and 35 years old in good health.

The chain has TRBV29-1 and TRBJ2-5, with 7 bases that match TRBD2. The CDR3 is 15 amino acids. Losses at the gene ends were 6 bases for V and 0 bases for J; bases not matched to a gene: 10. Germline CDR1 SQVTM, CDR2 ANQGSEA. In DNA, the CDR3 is TGCAGCGTGGTCCCTAGCGGAGACTACCAAGAGACCCAGTACTTC. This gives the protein CSVVPSGDYQETQYF.

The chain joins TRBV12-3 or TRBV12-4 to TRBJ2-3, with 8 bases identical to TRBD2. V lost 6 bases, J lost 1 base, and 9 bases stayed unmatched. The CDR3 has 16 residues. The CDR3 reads CASRRTGTSGTDTQYF. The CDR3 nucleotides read TGTGCCAGCAGACGTACCGGGACTAGTGGCACAGATACGCAGTATTTT.

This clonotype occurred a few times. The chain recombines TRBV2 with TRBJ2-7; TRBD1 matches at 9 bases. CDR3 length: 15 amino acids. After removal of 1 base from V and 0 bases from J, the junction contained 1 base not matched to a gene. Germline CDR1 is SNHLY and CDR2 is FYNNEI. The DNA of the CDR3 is TGTGCCAGCAGTGAAGGGGACAGGGCCTCCTACGAGCAGTACTTC. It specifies CASSEGDRASYEQYF.

CDR3 coding DNA: TGTGCCAGCAGCTTAGTGGGTAGCTTGTCCCTTGCCACAGATACGCAGTATTTT. It specifies CASSLVGSLSLATDTQYF. V and J are TRBV7-2 and TRBJ2-3; D not certain. Germline-derived CDR1 and CDR2 are SGHTA and FQGNSA. The germline V and J ends were trimmed by 1 base and 2 bases, with 19 bases remaining between them. This CDR3 has 18 residues.

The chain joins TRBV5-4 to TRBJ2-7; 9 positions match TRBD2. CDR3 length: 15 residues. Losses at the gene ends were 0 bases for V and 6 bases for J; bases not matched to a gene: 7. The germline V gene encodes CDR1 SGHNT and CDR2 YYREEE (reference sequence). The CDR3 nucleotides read TGTGCCAGCAGCTTGGGGACTATTAGCGGGGGCGAGCAGTACTTC. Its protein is CASSLGTISGGEQYF.

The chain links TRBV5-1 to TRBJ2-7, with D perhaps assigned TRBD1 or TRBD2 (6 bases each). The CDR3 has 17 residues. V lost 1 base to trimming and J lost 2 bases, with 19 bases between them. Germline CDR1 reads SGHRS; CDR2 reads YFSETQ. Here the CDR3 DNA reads TGCGCCAGCAGCTTGCCTCGGGGGCAGCCCAGCGCCTACGAGCAGTACTTC. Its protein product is CASSLPRGQPSAYEQYF.